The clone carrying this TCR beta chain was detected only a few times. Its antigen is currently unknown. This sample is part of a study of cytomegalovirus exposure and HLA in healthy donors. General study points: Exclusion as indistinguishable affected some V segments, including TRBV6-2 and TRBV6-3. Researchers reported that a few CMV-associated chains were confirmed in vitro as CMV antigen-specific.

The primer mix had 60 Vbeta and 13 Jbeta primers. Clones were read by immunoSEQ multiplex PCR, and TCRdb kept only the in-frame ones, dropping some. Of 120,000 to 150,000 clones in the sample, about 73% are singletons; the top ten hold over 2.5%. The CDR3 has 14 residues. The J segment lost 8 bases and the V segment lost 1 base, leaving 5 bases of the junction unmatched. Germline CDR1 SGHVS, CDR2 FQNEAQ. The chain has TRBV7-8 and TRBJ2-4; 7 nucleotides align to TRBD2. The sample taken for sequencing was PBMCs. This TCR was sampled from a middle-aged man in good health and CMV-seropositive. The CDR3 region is CASSLVAGSDIQYF. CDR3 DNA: TGTGCCAGCAGCTTAGTAGCGGGTAGTGACATTCAGTACTTC.